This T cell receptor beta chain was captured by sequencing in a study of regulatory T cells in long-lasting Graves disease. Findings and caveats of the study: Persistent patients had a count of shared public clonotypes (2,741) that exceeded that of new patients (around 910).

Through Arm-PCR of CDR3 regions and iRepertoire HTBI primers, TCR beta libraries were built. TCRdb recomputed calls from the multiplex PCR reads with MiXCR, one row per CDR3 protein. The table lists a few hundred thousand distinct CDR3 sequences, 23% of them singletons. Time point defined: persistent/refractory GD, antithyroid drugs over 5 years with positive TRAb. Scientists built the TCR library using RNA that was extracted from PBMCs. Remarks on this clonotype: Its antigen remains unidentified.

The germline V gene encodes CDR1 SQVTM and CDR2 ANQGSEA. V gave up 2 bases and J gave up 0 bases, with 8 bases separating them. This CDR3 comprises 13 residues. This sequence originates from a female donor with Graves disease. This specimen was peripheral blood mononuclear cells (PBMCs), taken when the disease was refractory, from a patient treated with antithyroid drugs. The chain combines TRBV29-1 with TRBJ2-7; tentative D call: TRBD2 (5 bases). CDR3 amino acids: CSVESGSSYEQYF. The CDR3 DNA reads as TGCAGCGTTGAAAGCGGTAGCTCCTACGAGCAGTACTTC.